This T cell receptor (beta chain) is from a study of blood T cell repertoires in COVID-19. In the authors' methods: Scientists estimated how many nucleated cells there were by amplifying reference gene primers. Here immunoSEQ multiplex PCR was the method, and the copy in TCRdb shows in-frame clones only, minus some. That table furnishes V, J and clone size, whereas the DNA furnished D and trimming. The data contain about 250,000 clones, 82% of them singletons. The CDR3 consists of 15 residues. CDR1 is MNHEY, CDR2 SMNVEV, per germline (reference sequence). V was pared by 5 bases and J by 6 bases, with 10 bases of the junction left unmatched.

Source material: peripheral blood. The chain joins TRBV27 to TRBJ1-5; 7 positions match TRBD1. This clonotype was sampled from a woman of 80 years or more with active or convalescent COVID-19. The CDR3 protein is CASSGRGTVPQPQHF. CDR3 coding DNA: TGTGCCAGCAGTGGGAGAGGGACAGTGCCTCAGCCCCAGCATTTT.